This TCR beta chain derives from a study of blood T cells in healthy people across ages. Researchers report isolating at least 6 million PBMCs per sample. With a J-beta primer mix and a sample-barcoded 5' primer, a second PCR ran 7 to 11 cycles. TCRdb itself ran the 5' RACE reads through MiXCR, one entry per CDR3 protein. This table holds 650,000 to 800,000 distinct CDR3 sequences, 44% found once. This clonotype was seen just once. The TCR comes from a man in his fifties or sixties in good health. Sequencing was done on a sample of blood.

CDR3: CASSSQGPLSYEQYF. DNA for the CDR3: TGTGCCAGCAGCTCACAGGGTCCCCTGTCCTACGAGCAGTACTTC. This rearrangement joins TRBV7-9 to TRBJ2-7; a possible D gene is TRBD1 (6 bases). The CDR3 length is 15 residues. Per germline, CDR1 SEHNR and CDR2 FQNEAQ (reference sequence). Deletions cut 4 bases from V and 1 base from J, with 14 bases between.